This T cell receptor (beta chain) was recovered during a study of shared clonotypes between healthy human individuals. Study results and caveats: Richness estimates generally favored naive over memory subsets.

The method was immunoSEQ multiplex PCR; TCRdb's version includes in-frame clones alone and lacks a portion of them. Among a few million clones listed, 85% to 95% were seen once. As to this clone: Its specificity is unknown.

The CDR3 covers 15 residues. Germline assignment: CDR1 SEHNR and CDR2 FQNEAQ (reference sequence). The germline V and J ends were trimmed by 5 bases and 6 bases, with 20 bases remaining between them. The TCR sequence derives from a man aged 18 to 29 in good health. Some clones in this sample may be carry-over from other donors' samples. Sequencing was done on a sample of naive CD4+ T cells from PBMCs. The subset is: CD45RA+ positively selected. This chain joins TRBV7-9 and TRBJ2-7, with D possibly matching TRBD2 (6 bases). The CDR3 loop reads CASSPGLNELGEQYF. For the CDR3, the DNA is TGTGCCAGCAGCCCGGGACTCAACGAACTAGGCGAGCAGTACTTC.